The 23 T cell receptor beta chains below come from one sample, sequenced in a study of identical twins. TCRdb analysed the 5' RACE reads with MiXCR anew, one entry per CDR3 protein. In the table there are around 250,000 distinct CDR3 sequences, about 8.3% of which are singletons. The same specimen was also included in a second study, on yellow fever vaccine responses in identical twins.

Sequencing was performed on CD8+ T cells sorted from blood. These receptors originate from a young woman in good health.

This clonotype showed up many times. Here the CDR3 reads CASSPDRGTYNEQFF. For the CDR3, the DNA is TGTGCCAGCAGCCCGGACAGGGGCACCTACAATGAGCAGTTCTTC. V and J are TRBV3-1 and TRBJ2-1; 9 nucleotides agree with TRBD1. Per the germline V gene, CDR1 is LGHDT and CDR2 is YNNKEL (reference sequence). The V segment lost 4 bases and the J segment 2 bases; nucleotides outside the gene matches: 3. The CDR3 is 15 residues long.

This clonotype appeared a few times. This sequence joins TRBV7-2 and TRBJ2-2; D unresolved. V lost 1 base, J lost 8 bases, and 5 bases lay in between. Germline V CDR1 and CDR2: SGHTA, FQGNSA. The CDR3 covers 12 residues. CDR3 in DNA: TGTGCCAGCAGCTTAGTTTGGGGGGAGCTGTTTTTT. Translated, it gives CASSLVWGELFF.

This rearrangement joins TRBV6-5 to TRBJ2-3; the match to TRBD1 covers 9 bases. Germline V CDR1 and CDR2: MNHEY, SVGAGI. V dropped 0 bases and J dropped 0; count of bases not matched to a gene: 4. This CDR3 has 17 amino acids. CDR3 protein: CASSYSTGGASTDTQYF. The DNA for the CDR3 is TGTGCCAGCAGTTACTCGACAGGGGGAGCTAGCACAGATACGCAGTATTTT.

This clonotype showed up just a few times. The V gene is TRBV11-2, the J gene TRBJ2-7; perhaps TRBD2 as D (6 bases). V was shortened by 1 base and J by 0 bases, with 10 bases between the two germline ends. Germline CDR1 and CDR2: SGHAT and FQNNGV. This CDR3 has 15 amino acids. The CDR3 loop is CASSLGGVFSYEQYF. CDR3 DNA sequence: TGTGCCAGCAGCTTAGGGGGGGTTTTCTCCTACGAGCAGTACTTC.

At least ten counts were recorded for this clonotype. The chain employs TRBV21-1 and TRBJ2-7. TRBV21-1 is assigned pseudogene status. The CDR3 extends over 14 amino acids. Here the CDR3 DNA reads TGTGCCAGCAGCAAAGCGCTCCAGCCCTACGAGCAGTACTTC. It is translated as CASSKALQPYEQYF.

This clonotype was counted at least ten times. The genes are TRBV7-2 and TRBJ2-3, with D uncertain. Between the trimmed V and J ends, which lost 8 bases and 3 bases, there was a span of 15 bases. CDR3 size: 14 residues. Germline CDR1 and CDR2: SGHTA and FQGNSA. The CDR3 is CASCRDVETDTQYF. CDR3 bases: TGTGCCAGCTGCAGAGATGTTGAAACAGATACGCAGTATTTT. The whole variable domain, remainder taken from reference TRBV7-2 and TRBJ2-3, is GAGVSQSPSNKVTEKGKDVELRCDPISGHTALYWYRQSLGQGLEFLIYFQGNSAPDKSGLPSDRFSAERTGGSVSTLTIQRTQQEDSAVYLCASCRDVETDTQYFGPGTRLTVL.

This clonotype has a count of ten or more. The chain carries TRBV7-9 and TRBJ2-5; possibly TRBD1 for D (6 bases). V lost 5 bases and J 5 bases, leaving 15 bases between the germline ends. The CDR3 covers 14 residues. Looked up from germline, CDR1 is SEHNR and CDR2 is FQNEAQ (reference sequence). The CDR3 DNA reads TGTGCCAGCAGCACGAACAGGGTTCGGGAGACCCAGTACTTC. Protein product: CASSTNRVRETQYF.

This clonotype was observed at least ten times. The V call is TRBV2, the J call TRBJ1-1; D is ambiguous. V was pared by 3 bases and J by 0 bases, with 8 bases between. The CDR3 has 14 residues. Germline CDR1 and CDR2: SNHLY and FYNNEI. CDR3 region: CASSDNSMNTEAFF. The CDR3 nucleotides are TGTGCCAGCAGTGACAACAGCATGAACACTGAAGCTTTCTTT.

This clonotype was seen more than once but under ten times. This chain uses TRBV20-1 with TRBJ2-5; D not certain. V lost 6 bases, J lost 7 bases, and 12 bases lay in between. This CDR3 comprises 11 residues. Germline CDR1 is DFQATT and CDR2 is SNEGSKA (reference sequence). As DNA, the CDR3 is TGCAGTGCGCCCCTGATCGGGACCCAGTACTTC. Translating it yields CSAPLIGTQYF.

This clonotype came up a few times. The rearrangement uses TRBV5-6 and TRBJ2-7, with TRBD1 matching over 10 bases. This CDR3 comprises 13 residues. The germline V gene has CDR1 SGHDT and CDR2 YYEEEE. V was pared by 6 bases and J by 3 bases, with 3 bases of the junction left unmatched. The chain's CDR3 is CASTGTGVYEQYF. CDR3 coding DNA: TGTGCCAGCACCGGGACAGGGGTCTACGAGCAGTACTTC. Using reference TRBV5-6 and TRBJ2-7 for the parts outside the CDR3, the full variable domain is DAGVTQSPTHLIKTRGQQVTLRCSPKSGHDTVSWYQQALGQGPQFIFQYYEEEERQRGNFPDRFSGHQFPNYSSELNVNALLLGDSALYLCASTGTGVYEQYFGPGTRLTVT.

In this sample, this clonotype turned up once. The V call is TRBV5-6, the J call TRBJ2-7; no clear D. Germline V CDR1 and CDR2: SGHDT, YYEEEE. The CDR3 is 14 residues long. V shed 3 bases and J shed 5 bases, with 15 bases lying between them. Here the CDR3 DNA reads TGTGCCAGCAGCTCCGGGCTCCCCTTTAACGAGCAGTACTTC. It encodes CASSSGLPFNEQYF.

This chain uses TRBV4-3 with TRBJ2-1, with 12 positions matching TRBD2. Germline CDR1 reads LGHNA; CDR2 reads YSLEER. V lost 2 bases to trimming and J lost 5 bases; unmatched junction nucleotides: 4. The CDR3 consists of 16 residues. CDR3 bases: TGCGCCAGCAGCCAAAGACTAGCGGGAGTAGACAATGAGCAGTTCTTC. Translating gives CASSQRLAGVDNEQFF.

DNA for the CDR3: TGCGCCAGCACTAAGGACAGGGAGAACACTGAAGCTTTCTTT. Its protein is CASTKDRENTEAFF. The V and J genes are TRBV5-1 and TRBJ1-1; 8 nucleotides line up with TRBD1. With 6 bases clipped from V and 1 base from J, the junction kept 5 bases outside the gene matches. The CDR3 length is 14 residues. Germline V lookup: CDR1 SGHRS, CDR2 YFSETQ.

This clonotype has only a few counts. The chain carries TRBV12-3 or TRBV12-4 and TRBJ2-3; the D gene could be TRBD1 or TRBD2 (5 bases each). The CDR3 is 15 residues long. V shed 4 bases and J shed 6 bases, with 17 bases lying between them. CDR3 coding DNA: TGTGCCAGCAGTTCAACCGGGACGGCGCGGGATACGCAGTATTTT. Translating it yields CASSSTGTARDTQYF.

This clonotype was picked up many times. The CDR3 DNA sequence: TGTGCCAGCAGCTTAGAGGGTGGCAGGGAGGGCGAGCAGTACTTC. It specifies CASSLEGGREGEQYF. The chain carries TRBV11-2 and TRBJ2-7; the match to TRBD2 covers 7 bases. CDR3 size: 15 residues. The germline V gene encodes CDR1 SGHAT and CDR2 FQNNGV. V trimming: 0 bases; J trimming: 6 bases; junction bases outside the gene matches: 8.

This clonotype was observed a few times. The CDR3 loop reads CATSDLDDNEQFF. The CDR3 DNA is TGTGCCACCAGTGACCTGGACGACAATGAGCAGTTCTTC. The rearrangement links TRBV24-1 to TRBJ2-1; D not certain. This CDR3 is built from 13 residues. The germline V gene encodes CDR1 KGHDR and CDR2 SFDVKD. V shed 4 bases and J shed 5 bases, with 8 bases lying between them.

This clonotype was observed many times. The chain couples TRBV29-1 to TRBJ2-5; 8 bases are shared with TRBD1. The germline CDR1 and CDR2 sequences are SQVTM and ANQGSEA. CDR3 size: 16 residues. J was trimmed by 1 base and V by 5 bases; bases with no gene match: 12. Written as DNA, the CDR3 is TGCAGCGTTCCGGCTAGGGGGACAGGATTCCAAGAGACCCAGTACTTC. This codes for CSVPARGTGFQETQYF.

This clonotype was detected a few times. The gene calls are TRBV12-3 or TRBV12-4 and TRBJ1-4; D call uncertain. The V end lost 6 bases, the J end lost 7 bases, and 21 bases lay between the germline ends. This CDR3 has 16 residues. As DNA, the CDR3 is TGTGCCAGCAGCCCGCTCTTTTTGGGGTCGGGTGAAAAACTGTTTTTT. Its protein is CASSPLFLGSGEKLFF.

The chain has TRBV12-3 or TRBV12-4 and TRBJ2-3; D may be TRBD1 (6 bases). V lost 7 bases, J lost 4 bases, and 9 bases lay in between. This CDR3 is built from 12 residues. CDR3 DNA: TGTGCCAGCAATTCAGGGGCAGATACGCAGTATTTT. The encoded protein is CASNSGADTQYF.

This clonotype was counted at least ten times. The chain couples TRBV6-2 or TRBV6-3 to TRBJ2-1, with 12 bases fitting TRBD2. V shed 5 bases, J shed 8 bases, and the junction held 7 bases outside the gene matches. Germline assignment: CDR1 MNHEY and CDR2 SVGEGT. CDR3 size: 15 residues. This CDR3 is CASSGLAGGFYEQFF. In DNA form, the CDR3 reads TGTGCCAGCAGTGGGCTAGCGGGAGGGTTTTATGAGCAGTTCTTC.

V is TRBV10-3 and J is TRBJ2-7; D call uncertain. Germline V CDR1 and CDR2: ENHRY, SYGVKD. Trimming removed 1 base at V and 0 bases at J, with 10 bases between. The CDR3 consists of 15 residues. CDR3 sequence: CAISELASSSYEQYF. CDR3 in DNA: TGTGCCATCAGTGAGTTGGCTTCTAGCTCCTACGAGCAGTACTTC.

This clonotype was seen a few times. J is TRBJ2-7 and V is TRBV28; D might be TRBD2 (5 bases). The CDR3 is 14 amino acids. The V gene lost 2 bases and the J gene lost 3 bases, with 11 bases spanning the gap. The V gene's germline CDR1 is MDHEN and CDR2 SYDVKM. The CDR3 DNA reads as TGTGCCAGCAGTTTACCTCTAGCTCTCTACGAGCAGTACTTC. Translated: CASSLPLALYEQYF.

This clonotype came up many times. This chain's CDR3 is CASELRTGHNEQFF. CDR3 coding DNA: TGTGCCAGCGAATTGCGGACGGGCCACAATGAGCAGTTCTTC. The chain links TRBV2 to TRBJ2-1, with unresolved D. The V end was cut by 8 bases, the J end by 5 bases, with 16 bases between. From germline, CDR1 is SNHLY and CDR2 FYNNEI. The CDR3 consists of 14 residues. Using reference TRBV2 and TRBJ2-1 for the parts outside the CDR3, the full variable domain is EPEVTQTPSHQVTQMGQEVILRCVPISNHLYFYWYRQILGQKVEFLVSFYNNEISEKSEIFDDQFSVERPDGSNFTLKIRSTKLEDSAMYFCASELRTGHNEQFFGPGTRLTVL.